A selection of T cell receptor beta chains follows, all from one sample in a study of T cells in Graves' hyperthyroidism and ophthalmopathy. TCRdb called the multiplex PCR reads again in MiXCR, with one record for every CDR3 protein. The repertoire consists of approximately 500,000 distinct CDR3 sequences, with 40% to 55% occurring once and the leading ten covering roughly 7.7%. Sequencing input: peripheral blood or thyroid tissue (not recorded which). These receptors originate from a woman under 30 with Graves' hyperthyroidism. The CDR3 runs from the conserved cysteine through the conserved F or W. A D gene is named only where the DNA matches it firmly. Clone size is given for some rows only: seen once, a few or many times, or a class if the clone is expanded.

size	length	J	V	D	DNA	CDR3
many	17	TRBJ1-6	TRBV20-1	TRBD1	TGCAGTGCTAGTTACAGGGGGCATCGAGAGCGTAATTCACCCCTCCACTTT	CSASYRGHRERNSPLHF
many	13	TRBJ1-6	TRBV7-2	TRBD1	TGTGCCAGCAGGGGACAGGAGCATTCACCCCTCCACTTT	CASRGQEHSPLHF
many	14	TRBJ2-1	TRBV19	TRBD2	TGTGCCAGTAGTAGACTAGCGGGAGAAAATGAGCAGTTCTTC	CASSRLAGENEQFF
few	12	TRBJ1-1	TRBV30	.	TGTGCCTGGAGTGGGGCAGTGCCTGAAGCTTTCTTT	CAWSGAVPEAFF
.	16	TRBJ2-5	TRBV7-8	.	TGTGCCAGCAGCCCCCGACAGGATGAGGGCAATGAGACCCAGTACTTC	CASSPRQDEGNETQYF
few	15	TRBJ1-4	TRBV4-3	.	TGCGCCAGCAGCTGGAACCGGTTCACTAATGAAAAACTGTTTTTT	CASSWNRFTNEKLFF
few	13	TRBJ2-6	TRBV12-5	.	TGTGCTAGTGGTTTGGATCGGGCCAACGTCCTGACTTTC	CASGLDRANVLTF
.	16	TRBJ2-2	TRBV7-6	TRBD1	TGTGCCAGCAGCCATTCTAGGACAGGGTCAACCGGGGAGCTGTTTTTT	CASSHSRTGSTGELFF
many	19	TRBJ1-4	TRBV4-3	.	TGCGCCAGCAGCCAAGATGAAGGGTACGGGCCCGCAACTAATGAAAAACTGTTTTTT	CASSQDEGYGPATNEKLFF
many	11	TRBJ1-1	TRBV2	.	TGTGCCAGACAGATCTCCACTGAAGCTTTCTTT	CARQISTEAFF
.	15	TRBJ2-7	TRBV7-2	TRBD1	TGTGCCAGCAGCTCGGCGGGACAGGGGTCCTACGAGCAGTACTTC	CASSSAGQGSYEQYF
many	15	TRBJ1-1	TRBV15	TRBD1	TGTGCCACCAGCAGAGCCGGGACAGGGACCACTGAAGCTTTCTTT	CATSRAGTGTTEAFF
once	14	TRBJ1-1	TRBV20-1	.	TGCAGTGCTAGGGGCCCGGACGGTGGCACTGAAGCTTTCTTT	CSARGPDGGTEAFF
.	15	TRBJ1-4	TRBV5-6	TRBD1	TGTGCCAGCAGCCGTTCCGGACAGGGAGGTGAAAAACTGTTTTTT	CASSRSGQGGEKLFF
many	15	TRBJ1-1	TRBV3-1	.	TGTGCCAGCAGCCAAGATCTCTTAGGGCCCACTGAAGCTTTCTTT	CASSQDLLGPTEAFF
few	15	TRBJ2-1	TRBV10-3	TRBD1	TGTGCCTTCAAAATCACCCCCAACAGGGGGGAAGAGCAGTTCTTC	CAFKITPNRGEEQFF
.	13	TRBJ1-5	TRBV30	.	TGTGCCTGGAGTAGGTGGAGGGCGCAGCCCCAGCATTTT	CAWSRWRAQPQHF
.	11	TRBJ1-1	TRBV19	.	TGTGCCAGCCACGGAGTCGGGGATGCTTTCTTT	CASHGVGDAFF
.	13	TRBJ1-2	TRBV2	.	TGTGCCAGCAGCGCGGGACTAGCGGATGGCTACACCTTC	CASSAGLADGYTF
many	14	TRBJ1-4	TRBV15	TRBD1	TGTGCCACCAGCAAGACAGGGGGCGCGGAAAAACTGTTTTTT	CATSKTGGAEKLFF
many	13	TRBJ2-5	TRBV4-3	.	TGCGCCAGCAGCCGGGAGCGAGGAGAGACCCAGTACTTC	CASSRERGETQYF
many	14	TRBJ2-6	TRBV7-2	.	TGTGCCGAGGAGGGGAGCTCTGGGGCCAACGTCCTGACTTTC	CAEEGSSGANVLTF
.	14	TRBJ2-7	TRBV18	.	TGTGCCAGCTCACTAGCCTCAGGGATCTACGAGCAGTACTTC	CASSLASGIYEQYF
.	15	TRBJ1-5	TRBV12-3/TRBV12-4	TRBD1	TGTGCCAGCAAAAAATCGGAGGAGGGGGCTCAGCCCCAGCATTTT	CASKKSEEGAQPQHF
few	13	TRBJ1-1	TRBV29-1	.	TGCAGCGTTCGTCAGGTGAGGCAGACTGAAGCTTTCTTT	CSVRQVRQTEAFF
few	17	TRBJ2-3	TRBV29-1	TRBD2	TGCAGCGTCAACGGACTAGCGGGGGCAGAGGGCACAGATACGCAGTATTTT	CSVNGLAGAEGTDTQYF
many	14	TRBJ1-1	TRBV7-2	TRBD1	TGTGCCAGCAGCTACACAGGGGAAAACACTGAAGCTTTCTTT	CASSYTGENTEAFF
many	16	TRBJ2-7	TRBV20-1	TRBD2	TGCAGTGCTAGAAGCCCACTAGCGGGAAACGACTACGAGCAGTACTTC	CSARSPLAGNDYEQYF
.	15	TRBJ1-1	TRBV5-1	TRBD1	TGCGCCAGCAGCTTGAAGGGGGCCTGGGGCACTGAAGCTTTCTTT	CASSLKGAWGTEAFF
many	15	TRBJ2-7	TRBV9	TRBD1	TGTGCCAGTAGCTCCGGGGACAGATCTAATTCCGAGCAGTACTTC	CASSSGDRSNSEQYF
.	15	TRBJ2-2	TRBV7-9	TRBD2	TGTGCCAGCAGCTTCAGCGGGAGATTCCACAATGAGCAGTTTTTT	CASSFSGRFHNEQFF
many	15	TRBJ2-6	TRBV19	.	TGTGCCAGTAGACCGACTGACTCTGGGGCCAACGTCCTGACTTTC	CASRPTDSGANVLTF
.	13	TRBJ2-7	TRBV2	.	TGTGCCAGCAGTGATAGCAGGGGAGATGAGCAGTACTTT	CASSDSRGDEQYF
.	14	TRBJ1-5	TRBV2	TRBD1	TGTGCCAGCAGTGGACAGGGGACGGGACAGCCCCAGCATTTT	CASSGQGTGQPQHF
.	16	TRBJ2-2	TRBV11-3	TRBD2	TGTGCCAGCAGCCCCAATTCCGGACTAGTCCTCGGGGGGCTGTTTTTT	CASSPNSGLVLGGLFF
.	13	TRBJ2-7	TRBV7-3	.	TGTGCCAGCAGCCTAGACTTATACAATGAGCAGTACTTC	CASSLDLYNEQYF
many	16	TRBJ2-7	TRBV10-3	.	TGTGCCATCAGTGACTCGAGCGGGCGGGCCATATACGAGCAGTACTTC	CAISDSSGRAIYEQYF
many	15	TRBJ2-2	TRBV7-6	TRBD1	TGTGCCAGCAGCTTAGTGGGGACAGACACCGGGGAGCTGTTTTTT	CASSLVGTDTGELFF
many	14	TRBJ2-7	TRBV24-1	.	TGTGCCACCAGTGATTTGTTCAACCACTACGAGCAGTACTTC	CATSDLFNHYEQYF
many	13	TRBJ2-3	TRBV29-1	TRBD1	TGCAGCGTCCTGGGACAGGGGGGAAATACGCAGTATTTT	CSVLGQGGNTQYF
few	14	TRBJ1-1	TRBV5-4	.	TGTGCCAGCAGCTTAACCTACGTGAACACTGAAGCTTTCTTT	CASSLTYVNTEAFF
.	15	TRBJ2-5	TRBV7-8	.	TGTGCCAGCAGCTTCCTGGAGGGTTCAAATCAGCCCCAGTACTTC	CASSFLEGSNQPQYF